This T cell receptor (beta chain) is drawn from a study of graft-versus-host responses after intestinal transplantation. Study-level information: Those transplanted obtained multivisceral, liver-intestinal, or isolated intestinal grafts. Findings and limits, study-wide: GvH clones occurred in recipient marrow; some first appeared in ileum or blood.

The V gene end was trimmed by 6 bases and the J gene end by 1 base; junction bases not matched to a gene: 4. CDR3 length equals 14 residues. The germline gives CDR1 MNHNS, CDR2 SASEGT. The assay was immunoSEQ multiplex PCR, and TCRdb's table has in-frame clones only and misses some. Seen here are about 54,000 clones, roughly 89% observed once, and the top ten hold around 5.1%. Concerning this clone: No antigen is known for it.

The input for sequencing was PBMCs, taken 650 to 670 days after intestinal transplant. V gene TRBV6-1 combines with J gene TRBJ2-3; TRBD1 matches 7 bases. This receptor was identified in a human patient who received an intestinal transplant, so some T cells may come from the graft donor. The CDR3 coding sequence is TGTGCCAGCAGACGACAGGGCGGCACAGATACGCAGTATTTT. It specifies CASRRQGGTDTQYF.